Each of the 16 T cell receptor beta chains below was sequenced from the same sample in a study of siplizumab effects on memory and regulatory T cells. TCRdb's table, derived via immunoSEQ multiplex PCR, lists solely in-frame clones and lacks some. The table includes 90,000 to 110,000 clones, approximately 90% detected once. Specimen: Tregs sorted from blood. The receptors were gathered from a human donor in good health.

The chain uses TRBV18 and TRBJ1-1, with D possibly matching TRBD1 (6 bases). The V gene lost 4 bases and the J gene lost 0 bases, with 12 bases spanning the gap. Germline V gives CDR1 KGHSH, CDR2 LQKENI. This CDR3 spans 15 amino acids. The CDR3 nucleotides read TGTGCCAGCTCACAAGCCGCAGGGGTGAACACTGAAGCTTTCTTT. Translated, it gives CASSQAAGVNTEAFF.

V and J are TRBV5-5 and TRBJ1-2; weak D call: TRBD1 (5 bases). Trimming removed 0 bases at V and 2 bases at J, with 14 bases between. The germline V gene has CDR1 SGHKS and CDR2 YYEKEE (reference sequence). CDR3 length equals 16 residues. The CDR3 loop is CASSLGAGMVNYGYTF. The CDR3 DNA reads TGTGCCAGCAGCTTGGGCGCAGGGATGGTCAACTATGGCTACACCTTC.

The gene calls are TRBV9 and TRBJ2-3; TRBD2 matches at 9 bases. V dropped 0 bases and J dropped 6; count of bases not matched to a gene: 5. The CDR3 runs 15 residues. Germline CDR1 is SGDLS and CDR2 is YYNGEE. The CDR3: CASSVGLAGRDTQYF. In nucleotides, the CDR3 is TGTGCCAGCAGCGTAGGCCTAGCGGGGCGGGATACGCAGTATTTT.

This clone is classed as medium-sized. The chain uses TRBV4-1 and TRBJ1-5, with TRBD1 matching over 8 bases. V shed 4 bases, J shed 7 bases, and the junction held 6 bases outside the gene matches. This CDR3 has 14 residues. Looked up from germline, CDR1 is MGHRA and CDR2 is YSYEKL. The CDR3 sequence: CASSPLTGDQPQHF. The CDR3, as DNA: TGCGCCAGCAGCCCCCTGACAGGGGACCAGCCCCAGCATTTT.

The chain recombines TRBV5-4 with TRBJ2-2; 12 positions agree with TRBD2. Germline loops: CDR1 SGHNT, CDR2 YYREEE (reference sequence). The CDR3 is made up of 17 amino acids. V lost 4 bases and J lost 1; bases outside the gene matches: 5. The DNA of the CDR3 is TGTGCCAGCAGCACTCTAGCGGGAGGGCTGAACACCGGGGAGCTGTTTTTT. Amino acid sequence: CASSTLAGGLNTGELFF.

This clone was seen a few times. This chain uses TRBV14 with TRBJ1-3; 9 nucleotides align to TRBD1. Germline CDR1 and CDR2: SGHDN and FVKESK. The CDR3 has 17 residues. The junction had 11 bases not matched to a gene; V was cut back by 5 bases and J by 3 bases. The CDR3 nucleotides are TGTGCCAGCAGCTGGGGACAGGGAAGATTTTTTGGAAACACCATATATTTT. Translated: CASSWGQGRFFGNTIYF.

This chain's CDR3 is CASSQEGSGGDTQYF. The CDR3 nucleotides are TGCGCCAGCAGCCAAGAGGGTAGCGGGGGGGATACGCAGTATTTT. V is TRBV4-1 and J is TRBJ2-3; 10 bases align to TRBD2. The J segment lost 6 bases and the V segment lost 0 bases, leaving 3 bases of the junction unmatched. This CDR3 region has 15 residues. Germline V gene data show CDR1 as MGHRA and CDR2 as YSYEKL.

In the case of this clone: The same CDR3 is also encoded by other DNA sequences in this sample. The genes are TRBV5-1 and TRBJ2-3; D unclear. V gave up 3 bases and J gave up 2 bases, with 4 bases separating them. CDR3 length: 12 residues. Germline values: CDR1 SGHRS, CDR2 YFSETQ. CDR3 sequence reads: CASSSNTDTQYF. DNA of the CDR3: TGCGCCAGCAGCTCTAACACAGATACGCAGTATTTT. The full variable domain, rest sourced from reference TRBV5-1 and TRBJ2-3, is KAGVTQTPRYLIKTRGQQVTLSCSPISGHRSVSWYQQTPGQGLQFLFEYFSETQRNKGNFPGRFSGRQFSNSRSEMNVSTLELGDSALYLCASSSNTDTQYFGPGTRLTVL.

The CDR3 sequence is CASTLSGSGANVLTF. For the CDR3, the DNA is TGTGCCAGCACCCTCAGTGGCTCTGGGGCCAACGTCCTGACTTTC. The chain has TRBV25-1 and TRBJ2-6, with D hard to call. The CDR3 covers 15 residues. V was cut by 7 bases and J by 0 bases, with 10 bases left in between. In germline, CDR1 is MGHDK, CDR2 SYGVNS.

The rearrangement joins TRBV29-1 to TRBJ1-2; no reliable D call. Germline V lookup: CDR1 SQVTM, CDR2 ANQGSEA. The CDR3 length is 12 residues. Trimming stripped 5 bases from V and 0 bases from J, with 7 bases between. CDR3 bases: TGCAGCGTTCTTGCGGCTAACTATGGCTACACCTTC. This translates into CSVLAANYGYTF.

The table lists this clone with a few counts. The chain carries TRBV5-4 and TRBJ2-2; 7 positions match TRBD1. The CDR3 length is 16 residues. In germline, CDR1 is SGHNT, CDR2 YYREEE (reference sequence). V was clipped by 4 bases and J by 0 bases; unmatched bases: 6. The CDR3 loop is CASSGGGQANTGELFF. The CDR3 bases are TGTGCCAGCAGCGGGGGCGGACAGGCGAACACCGGGGAGCTGTTTTTT.

J is TRBJ2-1 and V is TRBV20-1, with D maybe TRBD1 (5 bases). The germline V gene encodes CDR1 DFQATT and CDR2 SNEGSKA (reference sequence). The CDR3 has 11 residues. V lost 6 bases and J lost 13, with 16 bases in between. CDR3 coding DNA: TGCAGTGCCGGTAATTTGGGGCCCCAGTTCTTC. It specifies CSAGNLGPQFF.

V usage is TRBV5-1 and J usage is TRBJ1-2, with D possibly matching TRBD1 (5 bases). Trimming stripped 3 bases from V and 1 base from J, with 10 bases between. The CDR3 has 14 amino acids. Germline V CDR1 and CDR2: SGHRS, YFSETQ. The CDR3 region is CASSSGPLNYGYTF. For the CDR3, the DNA is TGCGCCAGCAGCTCGGGACCGCTTAACTATGGCTACACCTTC. The full variable domain, completed using reference TRBV5-1 and TRBJ1-2, is KAGVTQTPRYLIKTRGQQVTLSCSPISGHRSVSWYQQTPGQGLQFLFEYFSETQRNKGNFPGRFSGRQFSNSRSEMNVSTLELGDSALYLCASSSGPLNYGYTFGSGTRLTVV.

The V call is TRBV7-2, the J call TRBJ1-1, with D perhaps TRBD1 (5 bases). The CDR3 runs to 15 residues. Trimming cost V 4 bases and J 10 bases, with 22 bases left between them. Germline V CDR1 and CDR2: SGHTA, FQGNSA. Here the CDR3 DNA reads TGTGCCAGCAGCTCCCGCCAGGGCATAGGCGTTGCAGCTTTCTTT. Its protein product is CASSSRQGIGVAAFF.

V and J are TRBV5-1 and TRBJ1-6; no clear D gene. V was trimmed by 0 bases and J by 7 bases, leaving 11 bases between them. The CDR3 is 15 residues long. Germline V CDR1 and CDR2: SGHRS, YFSETQ. The chain's CDR3 is CASSLEGSANSPLHF. CDR3 sequence (DNA): TGCGCCAGCAGCTTGGAGGGCAGCGCAAATTCACCCCTCCACTTT.

This clone was seen a single time. The gene calls are TRBV7-2 and TRBJ2-1; TRBD2 agrees at 16 bases. J was trimmed by 4 bases and V by 5 bases; bases with no gene match: 8. Germline CDR1 SGHTA, CDR2 FQGNSA. This CDR3 has 18 residues. The CDR3 region has the DNA TGTGCCAGCAGCCAGACCGGGACTAGCGGGAGGGCTTACAATGAGCAGTTCTTC. This gives the protein CASSQTGTSGRAYNEQFF.